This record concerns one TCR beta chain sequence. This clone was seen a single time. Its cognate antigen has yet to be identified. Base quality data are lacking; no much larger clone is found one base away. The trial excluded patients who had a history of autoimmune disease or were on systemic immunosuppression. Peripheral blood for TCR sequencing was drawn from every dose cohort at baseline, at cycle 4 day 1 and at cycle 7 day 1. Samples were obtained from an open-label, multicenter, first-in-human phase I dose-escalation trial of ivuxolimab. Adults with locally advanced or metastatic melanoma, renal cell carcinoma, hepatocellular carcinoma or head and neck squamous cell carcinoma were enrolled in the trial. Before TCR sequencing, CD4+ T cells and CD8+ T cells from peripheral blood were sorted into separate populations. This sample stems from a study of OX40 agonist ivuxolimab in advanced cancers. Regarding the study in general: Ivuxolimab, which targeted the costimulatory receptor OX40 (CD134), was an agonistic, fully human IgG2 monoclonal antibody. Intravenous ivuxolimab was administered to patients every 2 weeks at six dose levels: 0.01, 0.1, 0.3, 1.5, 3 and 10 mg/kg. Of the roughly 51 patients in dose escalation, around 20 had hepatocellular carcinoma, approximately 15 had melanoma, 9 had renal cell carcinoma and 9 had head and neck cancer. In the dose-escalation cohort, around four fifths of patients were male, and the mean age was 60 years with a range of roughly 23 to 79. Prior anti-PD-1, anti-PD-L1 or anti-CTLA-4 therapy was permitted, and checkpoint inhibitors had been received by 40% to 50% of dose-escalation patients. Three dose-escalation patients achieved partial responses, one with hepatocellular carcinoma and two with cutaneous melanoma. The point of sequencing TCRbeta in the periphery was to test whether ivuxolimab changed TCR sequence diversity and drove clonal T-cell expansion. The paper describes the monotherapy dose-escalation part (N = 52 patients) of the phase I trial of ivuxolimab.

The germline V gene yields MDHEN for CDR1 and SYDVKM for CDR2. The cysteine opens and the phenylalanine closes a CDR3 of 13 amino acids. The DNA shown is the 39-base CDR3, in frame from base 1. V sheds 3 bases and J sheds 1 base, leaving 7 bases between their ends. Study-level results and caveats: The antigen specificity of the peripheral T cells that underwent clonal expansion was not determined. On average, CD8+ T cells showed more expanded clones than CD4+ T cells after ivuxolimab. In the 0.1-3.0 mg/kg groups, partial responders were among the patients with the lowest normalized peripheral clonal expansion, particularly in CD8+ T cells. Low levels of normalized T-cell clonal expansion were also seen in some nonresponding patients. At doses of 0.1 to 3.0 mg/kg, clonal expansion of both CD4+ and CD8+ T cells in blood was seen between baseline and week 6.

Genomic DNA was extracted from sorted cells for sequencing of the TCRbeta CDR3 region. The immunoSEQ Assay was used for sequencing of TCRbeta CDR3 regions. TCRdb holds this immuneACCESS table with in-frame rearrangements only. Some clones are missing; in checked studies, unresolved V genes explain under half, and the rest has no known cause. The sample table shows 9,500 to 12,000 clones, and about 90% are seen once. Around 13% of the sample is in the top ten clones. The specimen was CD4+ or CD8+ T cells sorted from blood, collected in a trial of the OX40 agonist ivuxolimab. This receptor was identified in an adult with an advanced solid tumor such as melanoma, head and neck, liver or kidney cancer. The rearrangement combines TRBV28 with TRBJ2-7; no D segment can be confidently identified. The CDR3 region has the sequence CASSLRYSYEQYF. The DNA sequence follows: TGTGCCAGCAGTTTGAGGTATTCCTACGAGCAGTACTTC. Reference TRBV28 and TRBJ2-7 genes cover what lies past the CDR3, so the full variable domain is DVKVTQSSRYLVKRTGEKVFLECVQDMDHENMFWYRQDPGLGLRLIYFSYDVKMKEKGDIPEGYSVSREKKERFSLILESASTNQTSMYLCASSLRYSYEQYFGPGTRLTVT.